This entry lists 27 T cell receptor beta chains sequenced from one sample in a study of T-cell reconstitution after alpha-beta-depleted transplantation in children. Study conclusions and caveats: Reported findings indicate that, about two months after transplant, alpha-beta T cells came from several hundred expanded clones, which were derived from non-depleted graft cells.

No cognate antigen is known for these TCRs. Preparing the TCRbeta library involved the use of unique molecular identifiers. TCRdb ran MiXCR on the PCR reads and lists one entry per CDR3 protein. Of approximately 31,000 distinct CDR3 sequences in the sample, 5% to 7% were seen once. The source was peripheral blood, collected 60 days after TCRalphabeta/CD19-depleted stem cell transplant. The receptors were gathered from a child under two years old who had a stem cell transplant for acute myeloid leukemia, so the T cells may come from the graft donor.

This chain links TRBV7-9 with TRBJ2-7, with D maybe TRBD1 (5 bases). CDR1 and CDR2 (germline): SEHNR, FQNEAQ (reference sequence). Deletions cut 8 bases from V and 5 bases from J, with 13 bases between. The CDR3 spans 12 residues. The CDR3 loop is CASSPMGHEQYF. The DNA of the CDR3 is TGTGCCAGCTCCCCCATGGGGCACGAGCAGTACTTC.

This clonotype was counted at least ten times. This rearrangement joins TRBV20-1 to TRBJ2-7; D call uncertain. Trimming took 1 base from V and 0 from J, leaving 10 bases between them. CDR3 length: 14 amino acids. The germline V gene encodes CDR1 DFQATT and CDR2 SNEGSKA (reference sequence). The CDR3 DNA reads as TGCAGTGCTAGAGTTCGCACGGACTCCTACGAGCAGTACTTC. It codes for CSARVRTDSYEQYF.

The chain employs TRBV19 and TRBJ2-7; 13 bases map to TRBD2. This CDR3 contains 17 residues. After removal of 6 bases from V and 3 bases from J, the junction contained 11 bases not matched to a gene. Germline CDR1 reads LNHDA; CDR2 reads SQIVND (reference sequence). Here the CDR3 reads CASRGRSGTSGIYEQYF. Here the CDR3 DNA reads TGTGCCAGTAGAGGCAGGAGTGGGACTAGCGGGATCTACGAGCAGTACTTC.

This clonotype was detected a few times. The J gene is TRBJ2-5, the V gene TRBV7-2; D perhaps matches TRBD2 (7 bases). The length of the CDR3 is 15 residues. The V and J ends lost 1 base and 7 bases respectively, with 16 bases between them. From germline, CDR1 is SGHTA and CDR2 FQGNSA. This chain's CDR3 is CASSLEGGGPGTQYF. The CDR3 DNA is TGTGCCAGCAGCTTAGAAGGGGGGGGCCCCGGGACCCAGTACTTC.

The rearrangement joins TRBV15 to TRBJ1-5, with TRBD1 as a possible D gene (6 bases). The CDR3 totals 18 residues. The germline V and J ends were trimmed by 0 bases and 2 bases, with 17 bases remaining between them. CDR1 and CDR2 (germline): LNHNV, YYDKDF (reference sequence). CDR3: CATSRDGGPGHRNQPQHF. The CDR3 DNA sequence: TGTGCCACCAGCAGAGATGGGGGCCCGGGACACCGCAATCAGCCCCAGCATTTT.

This clonotype was seen at least ten times. The chain recombines TRBV5-1 with TRBJ2-7; no clear D gene. Trimming took off 3 bases at V and 2 bases at J, with 3 bases between the two ends. Per germline, CDR1 SGHRS and CDR2 YFSETQ. There are 11 residues in the CDR3. The CDR3 sequence is CASSSPYEQYF. CDR3 DNA: TGCGCCAGCAGCTCTCCCTACGAGCAGTACTTC. Supplemented by reference TRBV5-1 and TRBJ2-7, the full variable domain reads KAGVTQTPRYLIKTRGQQVTLSCSPISGHRSVSWYQQTPGQGLQFLFEYFSETQRNKGNFPGRFSGRQFSNSRSEMNVSTLELGDSALYLCASSSPYEQYFGPGTRLTVT.

This clonotype came up many times. The gene calls are TRBV6-1 and TRBJ1-5; TRBD1 is a possible D gene (5 bases). The V gene lost 1 base and the J gene lost 0 bases, with 7 bases spanning the gap. CDR1 and CDR2 (germline): MNHNS, SASEGT. The CDR3 has 15 amino acids. The CDR3 protein is CASSEGRGSNQPQHF. CDR3 sequence (DNA): TGTGCCAGCAGTGAAGGAAGGGGTAGCAATCAGCCCCAGCATTTT.

There are a few counts of this clonotype. The chain has TRBV4-3 and TRBJ2-3; D uncertain. V was pared by 0 bases and J by 5 bases, with 15 bases between. The CDR3 covers 16 residues. Germline CDR1 and CDR2: LGHNA and YSLEER. CDR3 bases: TGCGCCAGCAGCCAAGATGGGTGGGAAAGGGAAGATACGCAGTATTTT. Amino acid sequence: CASSQDGWEREDTQYF.

This clonotype was seen repeatedly, ten times or more. The CDR3 here is CASTPGKSTDTQYF. DNA of the CDR3: TGTGCCAGCACGCCTGGGAAGAGCACAGATACGCAGTATTTT. This chain links TRBV12-3 or TRBV12-4 with TRBJ2-3, with no clear D. Trimming left V 7 bases short and J 0 bases short, with 11 bases between. This CDR3 comprises 14 residues.

There are many counts of this clonotype. The CDR3 protein is CASSPRANSYEQYF. Written as DNA, the CDR3 is TGTGCCAGCAGCCCCCGGGCCAACTCCTACGAGCAGTACTTC. The rearrangement links TRBV9 to TRBJ2-7; D unresolved. Trimming cost V 4 bases and J 0 bases, with 11 bases left between them. The length of the CDR3 is 14 residues. Per germline, CDR1 SGDLS and CDR2 YYNGEE.

On this clonotype itself: Possible read error: a much larger clone is one base away. The chain couples TRBV7-9 to TRBJ1-1, with D possibly TRBD1 on 6 matching bases. The CDR3 length is 10 residues. Trimming cost V 4 bases and J 10 bases, with 7 bases left between them. CDR1 and CDR2 (germline): SEHNR, FQNEAQ (reference sequence). CDR3 loop: CASSSRGAFF. The DNA of the CDR3 is TGTGCCAGCAGCTCCAGGGGAGCTTTCTTT.

The sample holds many counts of this clonotype. V is TRBV4-2 and J is TRBJ2-1; D not certain. CDR3 size: 17 residues. Germline V lookup: CDR1 LGHNA, CDR2 YNFKEQ. V lost 3 bases and J 0 bases, leaving 15 bases between the germline ends. The CDR3 sequence: CASSHTPARSSYNEQFF. CDR3 in DNA: TGTGCCAGCAGCCACACCCCCGCGCGGAGCTCCTACAATGAGCAGTTCTTC.

The chain has TRBV13 and TRBJ2-1; D might be TRBD1 or TRBD2, each matching 6 bases. CDR3 length: 17 residues. V lost 5 bases and J lost 6, with 23 bases in between. Germline V gene sequence: CDR1 PRHDT, CDR2 FYEKMQ (reference sequence). The CDR3 spells CASSLPRGASWANEQFF. CDR3 nucleotides: TGTGCCAGCAGCCTACCAAGGGGGGCTAGCTGGGCCAATGAGCAGTTCTTC. The entire variable domain, with the rest obtained from reference TRBV13 and TRBJ2-1, is as follows: AAGVIQSPRHLIKEKRETATLKCYPIPRHDTVYWYQQGPGQDPQFLISFYEKMQSDKGSIPDRFSAQQFSDYHSELNMSSLELGDSALYFCASSLPRGASWANEQFFGPGTRLTVL.

This clonotype was observed a few times. The gene calls are TRBV5-8 and TRBJ2-7, with D perhaps being TRBD1 or TRBD2 (6 bases each). CDR1 SGHTS and CDR2 YDEGEE come from the germline V gene. V lost 2 bases and J 5 bases, leaving 17 bases between the germline ends. CDR3 size: 15 residues. DNA of the CDR3: TGTGCCAGCAGCTTCGTTACTATGGGGGGCCACGAGCAGTACTTC. Protein sequence: CASSFVTMGGHEQYF.

The table lists this clonotype with many counts. The V gene is TRBV28, the J gene TRBJ2-2; no reliable D call. V lost 6 bases and J 7 bases, leaving 21 bases between the germline ends. Germline V lookup: CDR1 MDHEN, CDR2 SYDVKM. The CDR3 has 16 residues. CDR3 residues: CASSQIVPPRVGELFF. CDR3 coding DNA: TGTGCCAGCAGCCAGATTGTCCCTCCGAGAGTCGGGGAGCTGTTTTTT.

CDR3 coding DNA: TGTGCCAGCAGTTTTCCTGGGCGGACCCAGTACTTC. The encoded protein is CASSFPGRTQYF. The rearrangement joins TRBV27 to TRBJ2-5; no definite D call. Per germline, CDR1 MNHEY and CDR2 SMNVEV (reference sequence). The CDR3 covers 12 residues. V lost 3 bases to trimming and J lost 7 bases, with 9 bases between them.

A few counts support this clonotype. The V call is TRBV7-9, the J call TRBJ2-4, with D perhaps TRBD1 (6 bases). Germline V gene sequence: CDR1 SEHNR, CDR2 FQNEAQ (reference sequence). There are 16 residues in the CDR3. V was clipped by 4 bases and J by 1 base, with 14 bases between them. CDR3 loop: CASSSGRGLAKNIQYF. CDR3 coding DNA: TGTGCCAGCAGCTCCGGCAGGGGTTTGGCCAAAAACATTCAGTACTTC. Complete variable domain (other parts from reference TRBV7-9 and TRBJ2-4): DTGVSQNPRHKITKRGQNVTFRCDPISEHNRLYWYRQTLGQGPEFLTYFQNEAQLEKSRLLSDRFSAERPKGSFSTLEIQRTEQGDSAMYLCASSSGRGLAKNIQYFGAGTRLSVL.

This clonotype appeared a few times. In DNA, the CDR3 is TGCGCCAGCAGCTTGGAACCCGCTAAAGCTTTCTTT. Amino acid sequence: CASSLEPAKAFF. The gene calls are TRBV5-1 and TRBJ1-1; no clear D gene. The CDR3 contains 12 residues. CDR1 and CDR2 (germline): SGHRS, YFSETQ. Trimming left V 0 bases short and J 9 bases short, with 9 bases between.

This clonotype was counted ten times or more. The chain couples TRBV7-9 to TRBJ1-6; D not resolved. V was trimmed by 3 bases and J by 8 bases, leaving 11 bases between them. There are 14 residues in the CDR3. The germline V gene encodes CDR1 SEHNR and CDR2 FQNEAQ (reference sequence). The CDR3 here is CASSFMGRDSPLHF. Here the CDR3 DNA reads TGTGCCAGCAGCTTTATGGGTCGTGATTCACCCCTCCACTTT.

The chain employs TRBV7-2 and TRBJ1-6; D uncertain. CDR1 is SGHTA and CDR2 is FQGNSA in the germline V gene. V was clipped by 5 bases and J by 7 bases, with 6 bases between them. CDR3 length: 12 amino acids. CDR3 sequence: CASSPANSPLHF. The CDR3 DNA sequence: TGTGCCAGCAGCCCGGCGAATTCACCCCTCCACTTT. Based on the CDR3 plus reference TRBV7-2 and TRBJ1-6, the full variable domain is GAGVSQSPSNKVTEKGKDVELRCDPISGHTALYWYRQSLGQGLEFLIYFQGNSAPDKSGLPSDRFSAERTGGSVSTLTIQRTQQEDSAVYLCASSPANSPLHFGNGTRLTVT.

Many counts were recorded for this clonotype. The chain has TRBV28 and TRBJ1-5; tentatively, D is TRBD1 (5 bases). The CDR3 is 15 amino acids. Trimming removed 2 bases at V and 2 bases at J, with 10 bases between. CDR1 MDHEN and CDR2 SYDVKM come from the germline V gene. CDR3 nucleotide sequence: TGTGCCAGCAGTTTAATAGGGGTAGGCAATCAGCCCCAGCATTTT. Translated, it gives CASSLIGVGNQPQHF.

In this sample, this clonotype turned up many times. The rearrangement joins TRBV6-2 or TRBV6-3 to TRBJ1-1; no firm D call. The CDR3 sequence is 13 residues long. Germline V gives CDR1 MNHEY, CDR2 SVGEGT. Deletions cut 6 bases from V and 5 bases from J, with 13 bases between. The CDR3 spells CASSRRTSTEAFF. The CDR3 DNA follows: TGTGCCAGCAGCCGGAGGACTTCGACTGAAGCTTTCTTT.

This clonotype was counted ten times or more. The CDR3 sequence: CASSFTASGRTDTQYF. CDR3 nucleotide sequence: TGCGCCAGCAGCTTCACGGCTAGCGGTCGCACAGATACGCAGTATTTT. The chain employs TRBV5-1 and TRBJ2-3; 7 bases line up with TRBD2. Germline CDR1 is SGHRS and CDR2 is YFSETQ. Losses at the gene ends were 2 bases for V and 1 base for J; bases not matched to a gene: 7. The CDR3 spans 16 residues.

This clonotype was seen ten or more times. This CDR3 is CASSFGTEMNTEAFF. The CDR3 DNA reads TGTGCCAGCAGCTTCGGGACAGAAATGAACACTGAAGCTTTCTTT. This chain uses TRBV11-2 with TRBJ1-1, with 7 bases matching TRBD1. CDR1 SGHAT and CDR2 FQNNGV come from the germline V gene. The CDR3 has 15 residues. The V segment lost 3 bases and the J segment 0 bases; nucleotides outside the gene matches: 4.

The rearrangement links TRBV9 to TRBJ2-7; weak D call: TRBD1 (6 bases). The germline V gene encodes CDR1 SGDLS and CDR2 YYNGEE. The CDR3 runs to 14 residues. V was trimmed by 4 bases and J by 3 bases, leaving 14 bases between them. The chain's CDR3 is CASSLAGRGYEQYF. Here the CDR3 DNA reads TGTGCCAGCAGCTTAGCTGGCAGGGGCTACGAGCAGTACTTC.

The genes are TRBV20-1 and TRBJ2-3; possibly TRBD1 for D (6 bases). This CDR3 spans 15 amino acids. Germline CDR1 and CDR2: DFQATT and SNEGSKA (reference sequence). The DNA for the CDR3 is TGCTGTGGGGGCCTGGAAAAGGGCCTCAGAGGCACGCAGTATTTT. This gives the protein CCGGLEKGLRGTQYF.

This clonotype was seen many times. V gene TRBV4-2 combines with J gene TRBJ2-4; possible D gene TRBD2, 6 bases. V was clipped by 1 base and J by 2 bases, with 9 bases between them. The CDR3 consists of 15 residues. Germline CDR1 LGHNA, CDR2 YNFKEQ. In DNA form, the CDR3 reads TGTGCCAGCAGCCAAGTTGCGGGACCCAAAAACATTCAGTACTTC. Protein product: CASSQVAGPKNIQYF.